Given below is one T cell receptor (beta chain) in context. It has no known antigen specificity. No qualities accompany the bases; no much larger clone lies one base away. Library preparation used the immunoSEQ multiplex PCR assay. The table was pulled from immuneACCESS by TCRdb, which kept in-frame rearrangements only. Such tables lose some clones; where checked, under half of the loss comes from unresolved V genes, and the rest has no known cause. The sample table holds some 120,000 clones, of which around 97% were seen once. The biggest ten clones account for about 0.45% of the sample. These data belong to a study of T cell changes during pregnancy in multiple sclerosis (dated by TCRdb to about 2019). The study in broad terms: In women with multiple sclerosis, the researchers looked at how the T cell repertoire shifted as pregnancy progressed.

In the germline V gene, CDR1 corresponds to SGHTA and CDR2 to FQGNSA. V and J lose 5 bases and 2 bases, and a span of 16 bases separates them. The CDR3 contains 16 residues, cysteine and phenylalanine counted. Just the 48-base CDR3 DNA is kept, in frame starting at base 1. The chain links TRBV7-2 with TRBJ2-1; TRBD2 is possibly the D segment (5 matching bases). The sequence was obtained from a female donor with multiple sclerosis, enrolled in a pregnancy study. The specimen was peripheral blood, collected after pregnancy. The DNA sequence is TGTGCCAGCAGCCGGCGGGCTCCAGGCGCCTACAATGAGCAGTTCTTC. Translated, this gives CASSRRAPGAYNEQFF.